The 20 T cell receptor beta chains listed next were all sequenced from one sample in a study of blood T cell repertoires in COVID-19. Sequencing used immunoSEQ multiplex PCR; TCRdb keeps in-frame clones, though not all of them. The repertoire includes hundreds of thousands of clones, roughly nine tenths of them detected once, and about 3% sits in the top ten. The material sequenced was peripheral blood. These receptors all stem from a woman between 25 and 40 years old with COVID-19, enrolled during active disease.

The chain carries TRBV13 and TRBJ2-2; 9 nucleotides agree with TRBD1. V dropped 0 bases and J dropped 3; count of bases not matched to a gene: 2. Germline-derived CDR1 and CDR2 are PRHDT and FYEKMQ (reference sequence). The CDR3 covers 16 residues. The CDR3 is CASSLGDRGDTGELFF. The CDR3 DNA reads TGTGCCAGCAGCTTAGGGGACAGGGGAGACACCGGGGAGCTGTTTTTT.

This clone was detected a few times. The chain recombines TRBV2 with TRBJ1-3; D gene ambiguous. The CDR3 sequence is 13 residues long. Germline CDR1 reads SNHLY; CDR2 reads FYNNEI. Trimming cost V 4 bases and J 3 bases, with 7 bases left between them. The CDR3 DNA reads TGTGCCAGCAGTGTCGACTATGGAAACACCATATATTTT. Its protein is CASSVDYGNTIYF.

The V call is TRBV6-5, the J call TRBJ1-5, with D possibly being TRBD1 (6 bases). Trimming removed 2 bases at V and 1 base at J, with 9 bases between. This CDR3 has 15 amino acids. Per the germline V gene, CDR1 is MNHEY and CDR2 is SVGAGI. CDR3 sequence reads: CASSYGQSSNQPQHF. DNA of the CDR3: TGTGCCAGCAGTTACGGACAGAGCAGCAATCAGCCCCAGCATTTT.

V is TRBV27 and J is TRBJ2-3, with 7 nucleotides matching TRBD2. The CDR3 length is 13 residues. Losses at the gene ends were 4 bases for V and 6 bases for J; bases not matched to a gene: 4. The germline V gene has CDR1 MNHEY and CDR2 SMNVEV (reference sequence). The CDR3 here is CASSSTGGDTQYF. DNA of the CDR3: TGTGCCAGCAGTTCCACCGGGGGGGATACGCAGTATTTT.

The chain recombines TRBV11-2 with TRBJ2-1, with 10 nucleotides matching TRBD2. V lost 5 bases to trimming and J lost 5 bases; unmatched junction nucleotides: 6. From germline, CDR1 is SGHAT and CDR2 FQNNGV. The CDR3 is made up of 15 amino acids. CDR3 DNA: TGTGCCAGCAGCCCCCCGGGACTAGCGAACAATGAGCAGTTCTTC. As protein: CASSPPGLANNEQFF.

The chain recombines TRBV4-1 with TRBJ2-4; 9 bases are a match to TRBD2. The germline V gene encodes CDR1 MGHRA and CDR2 YSYEKL. CDR3 length: 17 residues. The V and J ends lost 2 bases and 3 bases, in that order; junction bases with no gene match: 8. For the CDR3, the DNA is TGCGCCAGCAGCCAACATAGCGGGAGTGAGGGCAAAAACATTCAGTACTTC. As protein: CASSQHSGSEGKNIQYF.

The rearrangement uses TRBV6-6 and TRBJ1-4, with D maybe TRBD1 (5 bases). CDR1 MNHNY and CDR2 SVGAGI come from the germline V gene (reference sequence). This CDR3 is built from 14 residues. With 5 bases removed from V and 4 bases from J, the gap between germline ends came to 11 bases. The CDR3 is CASSRRGINEKLFF. For the CDR3, the DNA is TGTGCCAGCAGTAGACGGGGGATTAATGAAAAACTGTTTTTT.

The V call is TRBV28, the J call TRBJ1-2; TRBD1 is a possible D gene (5 bases). The V end lost 3 bases, the J end lost 8 bases, and 13 bases lay between the germline ends. In germline, CDR1 is MDHEN, CDR2 SYDVKM. This CDR3 region has 13 residues. CDR3 in DNA: TGTGCCAGCAGTTTCTCAGGGATTTGGGGCTACACCTTC. Protein: CASSFSGIWGYTF.

This rearrangement joins TRBV14 to TRBJ1-1, with D possibly TRBD1 on 5 matching bases. Trimming removed 4 bases at V and 0 bases at J, with 12 bases between. The CDR3 has 15 amino acids. Germline V gene sequence: CDR1 SGHDN, CDR2 FVKESK. The DNA of the CDR3 is TGTGCCAGCAGCCTACCACCGACAGTGAACACTGAAGCTTTCTTT. This translates into CASSLPPTVNTEAFF.

V gene TRBV6-4 combines with J gene TRBJ1-4; D not certain. V was shortened by 0 bases and J by 7 bases, with 12 bases between the two germline ends. Germline lookup yields CDR1 MRHNA and CDR2 SNTAGT. The CDR3 contains 15 residues. The chain's CDR3 is CASSDSISTAEKLFF. The CDR3 DNA is TGTGCCAGCAGTGACTCGATTAGTACAGCTGAAAAACTGTTTTTT.

The CDR3 region has the DNA TGTGCCAGTAGAAGGGCTAGCGGACTTCAAGAGACCCAGTACTTC. Protein sequence: CASRRASGLQETQYF. The chain has TRBV19 and TRBJ2-5, with 7 bases matching TRBD2. Trimming cost V 6 bases and J 2 bases; bases outside gene matches: 9. This CDR3 spans 15 amino acids. Per the germline V gene, CDR1 is LNHDA and CDR2 is SQIVND (reference sequence).

This chain links TRBV6-4 with TRBJ2-1, with 12 nucleotides matching TRBD2. Germline CDR1 MRHNA, CDR2 SNTAGT. V lost 4 bases, J lost 0 bases, and 4 bases stayed unmatched. This CDR3 contains 17 residues. CDR3 sequence: CASSALAGGNSYNEQFF. CDR3 nucleotide sequence: TGTGCCAGCAGTGCTCTAGCGGGGGGGAACTCCTACAATGAGCAGTTCTTC.

This clone was picked up a small number of times. The chain is built from TRBV19 and TRBJ2-1, with TRBD1 identical over 7 bases. Germline assignment: CDR1 LNHDA and CDR2 SQIVND (reference sequence). CDR3 length: 15 amino acids. V lost 6 bases, J lost 3 bases, and 8 bases stayed unmatched. The CDR3 nucleotides read TGTGCCAGTAGCCCAGAGGGGGCGGACTACAATGAGCAGTTCTTC. Encoded protein: CASSPEGADYNEQFF.

The J gene is TRBJ2-1, the V gene TRBV24-1; D might be TRBD1 (6 bases). Between the trimmed V and J ends, which lost 8 bases and 6 bases, there was a span of 16 bases. The CDR3 totals 14 residues. Germline CDR1 KGHDR, CDR2 SFDVKD. CDR3 coding DNA: TGTGCCACCATGGGGGCAGGGGAGATCAATGAGCAGTTCTTC. Translated: CATMGAGEINEQFF.

DNA of the CDR3: TGTGCCAGCAGCCCGGGACAGACCTCCTACAATGAGCAGTTCTTC. Encoded protein: CASSPGQTSYNEQFF. The V and J genes are TRBV5-4 and TRBJ2-1, with TRBD1 matching over 7 bases. Losses at the gene ends were 4 bases for V and 0 bases for J; bases not matched to a gene: 4. CDR3 size: 15 residues. Germline loops: CDR1 SGHNT, CDR2 YYREEE (reference sequence).

Comment on this clone: An end of the junction differs from the germline gene, which may be a read error. The chain carries TRBV24-1 and TRBJ2-1; D is unclear. Germline V gene sequence: CDR1 KGHDR, CDR2 SFDVKD. The CDR3 runs to 11 residues. The DNA for the CDR3 is TGTGCCATCGACTCCAACAATGAGCAGTTCTTC. It translates to CAIDSNNEQFF.

The rearrangement uses TRBV11-2 and TRBJ1-4; D might be TRBD1 (5 bases). Germline V gene sequence: CDR1 SGHAT, CDR2 FQNNGV. With 5 bases removed from V and 8 bases from J, the gap between germline ends came to 18 bases. The CDR3 totals 15 residues. Here the CDR3 DNA reads TGTGCCAGCAGCCTCCTCCCACGGGGGGGGGAAAAACTGTTTTTT. Protein sequence: CASSLLPRGGEKLFF.

This chain connects TRBV4-1 to TRBJ2-2; the match to TRBD2 covers 7 bases. V lost 2 bases and J lost 3; bases outside the gene matches: 15. Germline CDR1 MGHRA, CDR2 YSYEKL. The CDR3 spans 19 residues. The CDR3 bases are TGCGCCAGCAGCCAAAGCCCCAGGTGGCTAGCGGTCTACACCGGGGAGCTGTTTTTT. It translates to CASSQSPRWLAVYTGELFF.

This clone was observed a single time. The chain recombines TRBV11-3 with TRBJ1-2, with a tentative D call TRBD1 (6 bases). The CDR3 runs 14 residues. The V end lost 5 bases, the J end lost 0 bases, and 10 bases lay between the germline ends. CDR1 and CDR2 (germline): SGHNT, YENEEA. DNA of the CDR3: TGTGCCAGCAGCCAGGGGAGCACTAACTATGGCTACACCTTC. Its translation: CASSQGSTNYGYTF.

CDR3 nucleotides: TGTGCCAGCAGCAGACTAGCGTCTTTCTCAGGGGAGCTGTTTTTT. Its protein product is CASSRLASFSGELFF. The V and J genes are TRBV9 and TRBJ2-2; TRBD2 aligns across 8 bases. Germline trimming cut 4 bases from V and 8 bases from J; bases unmatched to any gene: 10. Germline V lookup: CDR1 SGDLS, CDR2 YYNGEE. The CDR3 contains 15 residues. The full variable domain, in which reference TRBV9 and TRBJ2-2 provide the parts outside the CDR3, is DSGVTQTPKHLITATGQRVTLRCSPRSGDLSVYWYQQSLDQGLQFLIQYYNGEERAKGNILERFSAQQFPDLHSELNLSSLELGDSALYFCASSRLASFSGELFFGEGSRLTVL.